The 5 T cell receptor beta chains below come from one sample, sequenced in a study of blood T cell repertoires in COVID-19. Clones were sequenced by immunoSEQ multiplex PCR, and TCRdb holds only the in-frame ones, with some missing. The sample has about 62,000 clones; 70% to 90% are singletons. The sequencing input was peripheral blood. These receptors were taken from a man in his 70s with acute or convalescent COVID-19.

V usage is TRBV27 and J usage is TRBJ1-2; the match to TRBD1 covers 12 bases. This CDR3 contains 15 residues. Germline V gene sequence: CDR1 MNHEY, CDR2 SMNVEV (reference sequence). Losses at the gene ends were 2 bases for V and 2 bases for J; bases not matched to a gene: 0. CDR3 nucleotide sequence: TGTGCCAGCAGTTTAGGGACAGGGGGCAACTATGGCTACACCTTC. As protein: CASSLGTGGNYGYTF.

The chain's CDR3 is CASSFADLRNEQFF. CDR3 bases: TGTGCCAGCAGCTTCGCGGACTTACGGAATGAGCAGTTCTTC. V usage is TRBV7-3 and J usage is TRBJ2-1, with D tentatively TRBD2 (5 bases). The CDR3 covers 14 residues. Germline CDR1 reads SGHTA; CDR2 reads FQGTGA. The germline V and J ends were trimmed by 3 bases and 7 bases, with 13 bases remaining between them.

J is TRBJ2-1 and V is TRBV11-3; unclear D gene. With 5 bases removed from V and 7 bases from J, the gap between germline ends came to 12 bases. The CDR3 is 13 residues long. The V gene's germline CDR1 is SGHNT and CDR2 YENEEA. CDR3 coding DNA: TGTGCCAGCAGCCAATTTGGAGCGAATGAGCAGTTCTTC. Its translation is CASSQFGANEQFF. Looking up the rest from reference TRBV11-3 and TRBJ2-1 gives the full variable domain: EAGVVQSPRYKIIEKKQPVAFWCNPISGHNTLYWYLQNLGQGPELLIRYENEEAVDDSQLPKDRFSAERLKGVDSTLKIQPAELGDSAVYLCASSQFGANEQFFGPGTRLTVL.

The V call is TRBV11-3, the J call TRBJ2-5, with TRBD1 identical over 10 bases. CDR3 length: 16 residues. Germline V gene data show CDR1 as SGHNT and CDR2 as YENEEA. Trimming took 2 bases from V and 3 from J; bases not matched to a gene: 6. CDR3 DNA sequence: TGTGCCAGCAGCTTACGACAGGGGGCAAGTAAAGAGACCCAGTACTTC. Protein product: CASSLRQGASKETQYF.

V is TRBV6-5 and J is TRBJ1-6; D remains ambiguous. In germline, CDR1 is MNHEY, CDR2 SVGAGI. Trimming pared 2 bases from V and 12 bases from J, leaving 11 bases between. This CDR3 is built from 13 residues. This CDR3 reads CASSYDYIGPLHF. The CDR3 coding sequence is TGTGCCAGCAGTTACGACTATATTGGACCCCTCCACTTT.